One and the same sample provided the 26 T cell receptor beta chains below, sequenced in a study of shared clonotypes between healthy human individuals. Some clones are missing from TCRdb's copy, which holds only in-frame ones; the method was immunoSEQ multiplex PCR. The table has about 2.4 million clones, 90% to 95% seen once; the top ten hold approximately 0.37%. Sequences were obtained from naive CD4+ T cells from PBMCs. The subset is: CD45RA+ positively selected. The receptors stem from a man between 18 and 29 years old in good health. Some clones in this sample may be carry-over from other donors' samples.

This sequence joins TRBV7-3 and TRBJ2-2, with D perhaps TRBD2 (6 bases). With 4 bases removed from V and 4 bases from J, the gap between germline ends came to 19 bases. Germline CDR1 reads SGHTA; CDR2 reads FQGTGA. CDR3 size: 17 residues. The CDR3 region is CASSSGDSSTLTGELFF. The CDR3 coding sequence is TGTGCCAGCAGCTCTGGGGACTCGTCTACCCTCACCGGGGAGCTGTTTTTT.

The CDR3 sequence: CASSSTPGSGYTF. Here the CDR3 DNA reads TGTGCCAGCAGCTCCACACCAGGGTCTGGCTACACCTTC. This rearrangement joins TRBV7-3 to TRBJ1-2, with D perhaps TRBD1 (5 bases). The CDR3 loop spans 13 amino acids. Germline CDR1 and CDR2: SGHTA and FQGTGA. Deletions cut 4 bases from V and 7 bases from J, with 13 bases between.

The chain joins TRBV29-1 to TRBJ2-4; D is ambiguous. The CDR3 consists of 11 residues. The V gene lost 4 bases and the J gene lost 5 bases, with 6 bases spanning the gap. In germline, CDR1 is SQVTM, CDR2 ANQGSEA. CDR3 sequence reads: CSVVGQNIQYF. The CDR3 coding sequence is TGCAGCGTTGTTGGACAAAACATTCAGTACTTC.

J is TRBJ2-5 and V is TRBV18; D gene unclear. Germline loops: CDR1 KGHSH, CDR2 LQKENI. V dropped 6 bases and J dropped 5 bases, with 16 bases sitting between them. The CDR3 runs to 14 residues. CDR3 nucleotides: TGTGCCAGCTCGCTCACCAATGGAGAGGAGACCCAGTACTTC. Translation gives CASSLTNGEETQYF.

The chain uses TRBV11-2 and TRBJ1-2; D ambiguous. The CDR3 has 15 residues. Germline CDR1 SGHAT, CDR2 FQNNGV. V lost 5 bases to trimming and J lost 3 bases, with 16 bases between them. Here the CDR3 DNA reads TGTGCCAGCAGCAAAGACGGAACTAATCACTATGGCTACACCTTC. Translating gives CASSKDGTNHYGYTF.

This chain links TRBV7-3 with TRBJ2-7, with 7 nucleotides matching TRBD1. J gave up 13 bases and V 1 base, and 10 bases lay outside the gene matches. Germline CDR1 reads SGHTA; CDR2 reads FQGTGA. The CDR3 is made up of 13 amino acids. The DNA for the CDR3 is TGTGCCAGCAGCTTAAAAGGGGGCGCCGTTTTCTACTTC. Its protein is CASSLKGGAVFYF.

To note about this clone: The same CDR3 can be traced to other DNA sequences in this sample. This chain links TRBV5-6 with TRBJ2-5, with D uncertain. Trimming removed 4 bases from V and 4 bases from J, with 11 bases in between. The CDR3 runs 13 residues. The germline V gene has CDR1 SGHDT and CDR2 YYEEEE. CDR3 DNA: TGTGCCAGCAGCCCGGGCTGGAGAGAGACCCAGTACTTC. It specifies CASSPGWRETQYF.

The chain has TRBV2 and TRBJ2-7, with D maybe TRBD1 (6 bases). Per the germline V gene, CDR1 is SNHLY and CDR2 is FYNNEI. Trimming stripped 8 bases from V and 3 bases from J, with 11 bases between. The CDR3 runs 12 residues. The CDR3 DNA is TGTGCCAGCGTCGGGACAATCTACGAGCAGTACTTC. This gives the protein CASVGTIYEQYF.

A note on this clone: Other DNA sequences in the sample encode the same CDR3. The chain couples TRBV27 to TRBJ2-2, with a tentative D call TRBD1 (5 bases). This CDR3 region has 13 residues. Trimming shortened V by 6 bases and J by 3 bases, and 8 bases separated the two germline ends. Germline CDR1 and CDR2: MNHEY and SMNVEV (reference sequence). CDR3 nucleotide sequence: TGTGCCAGCAGCCAGACAGACACCGGGGAGCTGTTTTTT. Its protein is CASSQTDTGELFF.

Turning to this clone: Other DNA sequences of this sample code for an identical CDR3. The chain couples TRBV5-1 to TRBJ1-3; D unresolved. Germline V lookup: CDR1 SGHRS, CDR2 YFSETQ. The CDR3 sequence is 14 residues long. V was shortened by 0 bases and J by 1 base, with 5 bases between the two germline ends. The CDR3 is CASSLAGSGNTIYF. The CDR3 DNA is TGCGCCAGCAGCTTGGCGGGTTCTGGAAACACCATATATTTT.

Notes on this clone: Since no conserved phenylalanine or tryptophan closes the CDR3, a read error is the likely cause. The chain has TRBV7-9 and TRBJ1-2; unclear D gene. This CDR3 spans 14 amino acids. V dropped 1 base and J dropped 7 bases, with 13 bases sitting between them. Germline V gene sequence: CDR1 SEHNR, CDR2 FQNEAQ (reference sequence). In DNA, the CDR3 is TGTGCCAGCAGCTTAGACATGAGTTCGGGTGGCTACACCTCC. Protein product: CASSLDMSSGGYTS.

Concerning this clone itself: Other DNA sequences in this sample translate to the same CDR3. The rearrangement joins TRBV28 to TRBJ2-2, with D tentatively TRBD2 (5 bases). The CDR3 totals 13 residues. Germline V lookup: CDR1 MDHEN, CDR2 SYDVKM. Deletions cut 3 bases from V and 6 bases from J, with 8 bases between. The CDR3 DNA reads TGTGCCAGCAGTTTGAGGGTCCCCGGGGAGCTGTTTTTT. Protein product: CASSLRVPGELFF.

This chain joins TRBV7-9 and TRBJ1-6; no clear D gene. V lost 2 bases to trimming and J lost 4 bases, with 12 bases between them. Germline V gene lookup returns CDR1 SEHNR and CDR2 FQNEAQ (reference sequence). The CDR3 is 16 residues long. Written as DNA, the CDR3 is TGTGCCAGCAGCTTACGGAGGGCCGCTTATAATTCACCCCTCCACTTT. It specifies CASSLRRAAYNSPLHF.

The gene calls are TRBV19 and TRBJ1-5; no definite D call. Deletions cut 5 bases from V and 1 base from J, with 12 bases between. The CDR3 has 15 amino acids. Germline V CDR1 and CDR2: LNHDA, SQIVND (reference sequence). The CDR3 DNA sequence: TGTGCCAGTAGTCTTAGATCGGGGAGCAATCAGCCCCAGCATTTT. Translating gives CASSLRSGSNQPQHF.

The chain is built from TRBV14 and TRBJ2-7, with 11 bases fitting TRBD2. The CDR3 totals 20 residues. Trimming cost V 4 bases and J 7 bases; bases outside gene matches: 24. In germline, CDR1 is SGHDN, CDR2 FVKESK. The CDR3 DNA sequence: TGTGCCAGCAGCCGTAAAATTCTAGCGGGAGGACCTTTACGACTAGAGGAGCAGTACTTC. Protein sequence: CASSRKILAGGPLRLEEQYF.

This chain joins TRBV5-1 and TRBJ2-2; no definite D call. The CDR3 runs 14 residues. CDR1 and CDR2 (germline): SGHRS, YFSETQ. The V end was cut by 0 bases, the J end by 5 bases, with 8 bases between. CDR3 amino acids: CASSLGPSTGELFF. In nucleotides, the CDR3 is TGCGCCAGCAGCTTGGGACCCTCTACCGGGGAGCTGTTTTTT.

This clone was detected once. The V call is TRBV20-1, the J call TRBJ2-1; D is unclear. This CDR3 contains 11 residues. The germline CDR1 and CDR2 sequences are DFQATT and SNEGSKA (reference sequence). Trimming pared 4 bases from V and 8 bases from J, leaving 9 bases between. The CDR3 spells CSATRSHEQFF. CDR3 sequence (DNA): TGCAGTGCTACCCGCTCCCATGAGCAGTTCTTC.

The chain is built from TRBV5-4 and TRBJ2-7; D is unclear. V was clipped by 5 bases and J by 6 bases, with 21 bases between them. The V gene's germline CDR1 is SGHNT and CDR2 YYREEE (reference sequence). This CDR3 comprises 15 residues. CDR3 protein: CASSNTGSTPREQYF. The CDR3 nucleotides read TGTGCCAGCAGTAATACGGGCTCCACCCCTCGCGAGCAGTACTTC.

The chain joins TRBV4-1 to TRBJ2-2; either TRBD1 or TRBD2 may supply D (5 bases each). Trimming took 3 bases from V and 0 from J, leaving 14 bases between them. CDR1 and CDR2 from the germline V gene are MGHRA and YSYEKL. The CDR3 is 17 amino acids. The CDR3 loop is CASSHPPGGANTGELFF. CDR3 nucleotide sequence: TGCGCCAGCAGCCACCCCCCTGGGGGAGCGAACACCGGGGAGCTGTTTTTT.

The rearrangement uses TRBV5-1 and TRBJ1-2; no clear D. Trimming shortened V by 0 bases and J by 2 bases, and 11 bases separated the two germline ends. The CDR3 extends over 15 amino acids. Germline V gene sequence: CDR1 SGHRS, CDR2 YFSETQ. The CDR3, as DNA: TGCGCCAGCAGCTTGGATGCGGTCGGAAACTATGGCTACACCTTC. This codes for CASSLDAVGNYGYTF.

V usage is TRBV2 and J usage is TRBJ1-1; D remains ambiguous. Germline V gives CDR1 SNHLY, CDR2 FYNNEI. The CDR3 sequence is 16 residues long. The V and J ends lost 7 bases and 4 bases respectively, with 22 bases between them. The CDR3 loop is CASIGPTREIGTEAFF. CDR3 nucleotides: TGTGCCAGCATCGGCCCCACGAGGGAAATAGGCACTGAAGCTTTCTTT.

The chain links TRBV7-6 to TRBJ2-3; 11 nucleotides line up with TRBD1. The CDR3 totals 16 residues. Germline trimming cut 2 bases from V and 3 bases from J; bases unmatched to any gene: 4. Germline V CDR1 and CDR2: SGHVS, FNYEAQ. The CDR3 sequence is CASSLLDRGRTDTQYF. The CDR3 DNA is TGTGCCAGCAGCTTACTGGACAGGGGGCGGACAGATACGCAGTATTTT. The whole variable domain, filled in from reference TRBV7-6 and TRBJ2-3, reads GAGVSQSPRYKVTKRGQDVALRCDPISGHVSLYWYRQALGQGPEFLTYFNYEAQQDKSGLPNDRFSAERPEGSISTLTIQRTEQRDSAMYRCASSLLDRGRTDTQYFGPGTRLTVL.

In its sample, this clone was seen once. The V and J genes are TRBV18 and TRBJ2-6; D call uncertain. This CDR3 comprises 17 residues. V lost 0 bases and J 0 bases, leaving 9 bases between the germline ends. Germline values: CDR1 KGHSH, CDR2 LQKENI. CDR3 sequence reads: CASSPPGRISGANVLTF. The CDR3 DNA follows: TGTGCCAGCTCACCACCTGGTCGGATCTCTGGGGCCAACGTCCTGACTTTC.

V usage is TRBV6-5 and J usage is TRBJ1-1; 7 bases fit TRBD1. CDR3 length: 14 amino acids. From germline, CDR1 is MNHEY and CDR2 SVGAGI. Unmatched junction bases numbered 9, after V lost 5 bases and J lost 6 bases. The CDR3 nucleotides are TGTGCCAGCAGTACAGGGGACCGGTACGCTGAAGCTTTCTTT. This gives the protein CASSTGDRYAEAFF.

V usage is TRBV27 and J usage is TRBJ1-3; a weak D match, TRBD1 (5 bases). Trimming pared 5 bases from V and 0 bases from J, leaving 11 bases between. The CDR3 covers 15 residues. Germline CDR1 and CDR2: MNHEY and SMNVEV (reference sequence). CDR3 residues: CASSSDSSSGNTIYF. The CDR3 DNA sequence: TGTGCCAGCAGTAGTGACAGCAGCTCTGGAAACACCATATATTTT.

This clone was found once. The rearrangement uses TRBV5-1 and TRBJ2-5; D gene unclear. The CDR3 contains 12 residues. V lost 0 bases and J 5 bases, leaving 5 bases between the germline ends. Per germline, CDR1 SGHRS and CDR2 YFSETQ. DNA for the CDR3: TGCGCCAGCAGCTTGGACTGGGAGACCCAGTACTTC. Its protein product is CASSLDWETQYF.